This entry features one TCR beta chain sequence. The antigen is not known. The V end lost 6 bases, the J end lost 3 bases, and 17 bases lay between the germline ends. The V gene's germline CDR1 is SEHNR and CDR2 FQNEAQ (reference sequence). The CDR3 totals 15 residues. This sample was included in a study of cytomegalovirus exposure and HLA in healthy donors. In the study overall: HLA-typed donors contributed approximately 92 million unique TCRs, which were held in an early data release.

Study conclusions and caveats: Later work found most CMV-associated TCR beta chains apparently HLA-restricted. Cytomegalovirus status, reportedly, was diagnosed with high specificity and sensitivity by the classifier. Reported findings show TCR beta sequences accurately forecast HLA-A and HLA-B alleles in most subjects.

In the PCR, 60 Vbeta and 13 Jbeta primers were used. Profiling relied on immunoSEQ multiplex PCR, and the TCRdb table lists in-frame clones only, not all of them. The profile covers about 120,000 clones, with under 85% appearing a single time and around 4.9% taken by the ten largest. Sequenced input: PBMCs. The chain couples TRBV7-9 to TRBJ1-1; D gene unclear. The sequence was collected from a man in his thirties or forties in good health and CMV-seropositive. CDR3 coding DNA: TGTGCCAGCAGTTCAAGCCTAGGAATTGACACTGAAGCTTTCTTT. Translation gives CASSSSLGIDTEAFF.